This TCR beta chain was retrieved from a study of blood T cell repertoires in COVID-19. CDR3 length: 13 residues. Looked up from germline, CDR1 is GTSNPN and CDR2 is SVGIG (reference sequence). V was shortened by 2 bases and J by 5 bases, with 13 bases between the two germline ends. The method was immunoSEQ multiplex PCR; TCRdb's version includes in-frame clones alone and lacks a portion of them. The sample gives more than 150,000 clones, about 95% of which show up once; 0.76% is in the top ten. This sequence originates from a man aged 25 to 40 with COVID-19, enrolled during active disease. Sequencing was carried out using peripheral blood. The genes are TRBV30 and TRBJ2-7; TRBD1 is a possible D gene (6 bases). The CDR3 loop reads CAWSLQGAHEQYF. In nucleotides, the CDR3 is TGTGCCTGGAGTCTACAGGGAGCCCACGAGCAGTACTTC.